This TCR beta chain was identified in a study of CD8+CD57+ T cells in acquired aplastic anemia. This clonotype was seen repeatedly, ten times or more. V lost 4 bases to trimming and J lost 3 bases, with 9 bases between them. The CDR3 extends over 13 amino acids. Germline V gives CDR1 MNHEY, CDR2 SMNVEV (reference sequence). It was genomic DNA that served as the template for profiling TCR beta VDJ and CDR3. In TCRdb, the reads were re-called with MiXCR into one record per CDR3 protein. Of under 200,000 distinct CDR3 sequences detected, less than 50% appear once; the ten largest clones hold around a third. Sequencing was done on patients that had shown CD8+CD57+ cell expansion by flow cytometry.

The TCR was taken from a human donor with aplastic anemia. The V call is TRBV27, the J call TRBJ1-1; perhaps TRBD1 as D (5 bases). The specimen sequenced was sorted CD4+, CD8+, or CD8+CD57+ T cells (not recorded which) from PBMCs. CDR3 sequence: CASSWGLDTEAFF. Written as DNA, the CDR3 is TGTGCCAGCAGTTGGGGCCTTGACACTGAAGCTTTCTTT.